This T cell receptor beta chain was recovered during a study of CD8 T cells in Susac syndrome. Study information: Intravenous immunoglobulin alone or corticosteroids were being given to patients with Susac syndrome at blood draw, unless they were therapy-naive. Points from the study as a whole: In its TCR sequencing and HLA analysis, the study acknowledged that the number of individuals was relatively small.

Of note for this clonotype: Its specificity is not known.

When the RNA was reverse transcribed, random hexamers were used with an input of 0.5 to 1 ug. An immunoSEQ multiplex PCR amplified TCR beta CDR3 over 54 Vbeta and 13 Jbeta. TCRdb redid the calling of the immunoSEQ multiplex PCR reads with MiXCR, one entry per CDR3 protein. The profile shows fewer than 80,000 distinct CDR3 sequences, approximately 95% of them singletons. The recently defined diagnostic criteria for definite or probable disease were met by the Susac syndrome patients. Germline V gene sequence: CDR1 MNHEY, CDR2 SMNVEV (reference sequence). V lost 4 bases and J lost 9, with 15 bases in between. This CDR3 has 13 amino acids.

Sequencing input: CD8+ T cells from PBMCs. The source of this sequence is a human donor with Susac syndrome. V gene TRBV27 combines with J gene TRBJ2-5; no reliable D call. The CDR3 DNA reads TGTGCCAGCAGTTCCCCGGGCCCAGTGGCCCAGTACTTC. Encoded protein: CASSSPGPVAQYF.